This T cell receptor (beta chain) derives from a study of cytomegalovirus exposure and HLA in healthy donors. Overall study context: The 100 to 150 validation repertoires and the roughly 690 first-cohort repertoires shared a platform, a later analysis reported.

Points on this clone: Its antigen is as yet unknown.

V lost 2 bases, J lost 2 bases, and 7 bases lay in between. CDR1 and CDR2 from the germline V gene are MNHNY and SVGAGI (reference sequence). The CDR3 covers 14 residues. Clones were read by immunoSEQ multiplex PCR, and TCRdb kept only the in-frame ones, dropping some. The sample records tens of thousands of clones, approximately 96% being singletons. General study findings and limits: The listing of 150 to 200 TCR beta chains classed them as cytomegalovirus-associated. It was found in a later analysis that first-cohort TCR clusters tended to co-occur in the 120 validation repertoires.

The donors were part of the validation cohort, which consisted of under 150 subjects and was separate from the first cohort of 666 subjects. V and J are TRBV6-6 and TRBJ1-5; D call uncertain. The sample comprised PBMCs. The clonotype was recovered from a man aged 18 to 29 in good health and CMV-seronegative. CDR3 sequence: CASSYRGGNQPQHF. In nucleotides, the CDR3 is TGTGCCAGCAGTTACCGCGGGGGCAATCAGCCCCAGCATTTT.